This T cell receptor beta chain was identified during a study of cytomegalovirus exposure and HLA in healthy donors. About this clone itself: Its cognate antigen is unknown.

The study ran its PCR with 60 Vbeta and 13 Jbeta primers. Sequenced by immunoSEQ multiplex PCR; TCRdb stores in-frame clones only, minus some. This sample has some 130,000 clones, with 77% found just once. Per the germline V gene, CDR1 is LNHNV and CDR2 is YYDKDF (reference sequence). V lost 5 bases, J lost 7 bases, and 8 bases lay in between. The CDR3 length is 12 residues. Healthy bone marrow donors formed the donor group. Broader study findings: An assumption of roughly uniform sequencing depth across donors underlay the presence/absence analyses. Reportedly, HLA-A and HLA-B alleles of most subjects were accurately predicted from TCR beta. Among TCR sequences, most were rare, though some public TCRs appeared in many donors.

This TCR was recovered from a male donor in good health and CMV-seropositive. The chain carries TRBV15 and TRBJ1-4, with D hard to call. The sample was PBMCs. CDR3 DNA sequence: TGTGCCACCAGCTCAGCGACTGAAAAACTGTTTTTT. This sequence encodes CATSSATEKLFF.